The T cell receptor (beta chain) described here comes from a study of T cell responses to AZD1222 COVID-19 vaccine. Regarding the study as a whole: Among AZD1222 vaccinees, only six or seven were seropositive at baseline. The donors showed a predominance of white British ancestry and of females, with possible underestimation of clonal diversity.

The CDR3 spans 13 residues. The germline CDR1 and CDR2 sequences are SGHDN and FVKESK. Trimming took 1 base from V and 9 from J, leaving 13 bases between them. Note on this clone: The antigen is undetermined.

Assay: immunoSEQ multiplex PCR; the TCRdb copy retains only in-frame clones and omits some. The data contain about 100,000 clones, roughly 91% of them singletons. This TCR came from an adult in good health. This material consisted of peripheral blood, taken on day 0 of AZD1222 vaccination. This rearrangement joins TRBV14 to TRBJ2-7; no firm D call. The CDR3 loop reads CASSQVSMSPQYF. The CDR3 bases are TGTGCCAGCAGCCAAGTAAGCATGAGCCCGCAGTACTTC.